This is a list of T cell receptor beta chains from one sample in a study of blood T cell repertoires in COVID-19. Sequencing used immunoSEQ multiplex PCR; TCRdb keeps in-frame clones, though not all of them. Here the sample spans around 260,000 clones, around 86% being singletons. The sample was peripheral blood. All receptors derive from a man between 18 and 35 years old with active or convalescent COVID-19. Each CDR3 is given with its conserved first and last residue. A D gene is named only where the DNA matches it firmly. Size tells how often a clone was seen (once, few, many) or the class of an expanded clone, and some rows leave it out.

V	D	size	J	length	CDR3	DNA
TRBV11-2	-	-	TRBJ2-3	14	CASSLFGETDTQYF	TGTGCCAGCAGCTTATTCGGGGAAACAGATACGCAGTATTTT
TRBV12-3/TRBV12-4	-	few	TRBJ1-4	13	CASTRDVGGKLFF	TGTGCCAGCACTCGGGACGTCGGAGGGAAACTGTTTTTT
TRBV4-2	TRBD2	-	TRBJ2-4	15	CASSQTTSGRDIQYF	TGTGCCAGCAGCCAAACCACTAGCGGGAGGGACATTCAGTACTTC
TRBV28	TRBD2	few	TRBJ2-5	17	CASRDVVLAGGWETQYF	TGTGCCAGCAGAGACGTGGTACTAGCGGGAGGTTGGGAGACCCAGTACTTC
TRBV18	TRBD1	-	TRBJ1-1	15	CASSLGAGGNTEAFF	TGTGCCAGCTCACTGGGGGCAGGGGGGAACACTGAAGCTTTCTTT
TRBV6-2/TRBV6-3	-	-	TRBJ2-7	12	CASSGQTYEQYF	TGTGCCAGCAGTGGACAGACCTACGAGCAGTACTTC
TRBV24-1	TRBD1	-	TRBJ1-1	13	CATSDRGRTEAFF	TGTGCCACATCGGACAGGGGGCGCACTGAAGCTTTCTTT
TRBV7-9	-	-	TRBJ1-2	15	CASSLGRGGNYGYTF	TGTGCCAGCAGCTTAGGTCGCGGGGGAAACTATGGCTACACCTTC
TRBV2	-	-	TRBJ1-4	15	CASTLSQGYNEKLFF	TGTGCCAGTACTCTATCTCAGGGTTACAACGAAAAACTGTTTTTT
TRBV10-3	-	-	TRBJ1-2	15	CAISPQDLGNYGYTF	TGTGCCATCAGCCCACAGGACCTTGGGAACTATGGCTACACCTTC
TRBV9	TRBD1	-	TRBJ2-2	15	CASSVKGAETGELFF	TGTGCCAGCAGCGTGAAGGGGGCAGAAACCGGGGAGCTGTTTTTT
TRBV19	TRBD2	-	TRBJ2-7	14	CASSIGRGSYEQYF	TGTGCCAGTAGCATTGGGAGGGGTTCCTACGAGCAGTACTTC
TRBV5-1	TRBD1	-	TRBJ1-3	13	CASSLGQGDTIYF	TGCGCCAGCAGCTTGGGGCAGGGGGACACCATATATTTT
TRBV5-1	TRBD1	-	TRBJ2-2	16	CASSLLPGQGTGELFF	TGCGCCAGCAGCTTGCTACCGGGACAGGGGACCGGGGAGCTGTTTTTT
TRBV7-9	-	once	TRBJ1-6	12	CASSSPGRGASF	TGTGCCAGCAGCTCCCCGGGACGCGGGGCATCCTTT
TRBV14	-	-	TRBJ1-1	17	CASSPEDSRGGFAEAFF	TGTGCCAGCAGCCCTGAAGATTCTAGGGGGGGTTTCGCTGAAGCTTTCTTT
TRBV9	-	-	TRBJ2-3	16	CASSVGQKQRTDTQYF	TGTGCCAGCAGCGTAGGACAAAAGCAACGCACAGATACGCAGTATTTT